Below, 32 T cell receptor beta chains from the same sample are listed, as sequenced in a study of regulatory T cells in long-lasting Graves disease (dated by TCRdb to the early 2020s). The library came from multiplex PCR. Sequenced on an Illumina HiSeq 4000. TCR beta libraries were built with iRepertoire HTBI primers and Arm-PCR amplification of CDR3 regions. TCRdb passed the public sequencing reads through fastp at Q25 and MiXCR, retaining productive beta sequences. Records with the same CDR3 protein are collapsed into one entry carrying the most frequent genes and DNA. The sample table lists roughly 360,000 distinct CDR3 sequences, 20% to 25% of them with a count of one. The ten top clones hold less than 30% of the sample. The time point label, read with the paper, signifies: persistent/refractory GD, antithyroid drugs over 5 years with positive TRAb. RNA was extracted from PBMCs in TRIzol for both TCR sequencing and RNA sequencing.

Sequencing was performed on peripheral blood mononuclear cells (PBMCs), taken when the disease was refractory, from a patient treated with antithyroid drugs. All receptors derive from a woman aged 35 to 49 with Graves disease. Donor details come from another sample of the same person, matched by shared clones.

The chain employs TRBV7-2 and TRBJ1-2; D is unclear. CDR1 is SGHTA and CDR2 is FQGNSA in the germline V gene. V was clipped by 6 bases and J by 4 bases, with 12 bases between them. There are 13 residues in the CDR3. CDR3 residues: CASSSYSFYGYTF. As DNA, the CDR3 is TGTGCCAGCAGTTCATACAGTTTCTATGGCTACACCTTC. Based on the CDR3 plus reference TRBV7-2 and TRBJ1-2, the full variable domain is GAGVSQSPSNKVTEKGKDVELRCDPISGHTALYWYRQSLGQGLEFLIYFQGNSAPDKSGLPSDRFSAERTGGSVSTLTIQRTQQEDSAVYLCASSSYSFYGYTFGSGTRLTVV.

This clonotype was recorded many times. The chain combines TRBV7-4 with TRBJ1-5; the D is unclear. CDR3 length equals 18 residues. The V and J ends lost 6 bases and 3 bases respectively, with 24 bases between them. CDR1 SGHVT and CDR2 SQSDAQ come from the germline V gene. The CDR3 loop reads CASSVKGGGCGVNQPQHF. CDR3 DNA: TGTGCCAGCAGTGTAAAGGGCGGCGGATGTGGGGTCAATCAGCCCCAGCATTTT.

This clonotype was observed a few times. The chain links TRBV18 to TRBJ2-7; 8 bases line up with TRBD2. Germline lookup yields CDR1 KGHSH and CDR2 LQKENI. CDR3 length: 13 amino acids. V gave up 0 bases and J gave up 6 bases; unmatched junction bases: 1. The CDR3 reads CASSPPAGGEQYF. CDR3 DNA sequence: TGTGCCAGCTCACCACCGGCGGGAGGCGAGCAGTACTTC.

The sample holds many counts of this clonotype. The chain carries TRBV6-1 and TRBJ1-1; the match to TRBD1 covers 7 bases. The ends lost 6 bases at V and 0 bases at J; junction bases unmatched: 10. Germline CDR1 is MNHNS and CDR2 is SASEGT. This CDR3 contains 16 residues. The CDR3 protein is CASSTGVTPMNTEAFF. The CDR3 DNA is TGTGCCAGCAGCACAGGGGTCACCCCGATGAACACTGAAGCTTTCTTT.

The chain employs TRBV7-9 and TRBJ2-5, with 7 bases fitting TRBD2. CDR3 length: 14 amino acids. From germline, CDR1 is SEHNR and CDR2 FQNEAQ (reference sequence). V was clipped by 8 bases and J by 2 bases; unmatched bases: 8. This chain's CDR3 is CASGLGGRQETQYF. The CDR3 bases are TGTGCCAGCGGACTGGGCGGGAGACAAGAGACCCAGTACTTC.

V gene TRBV3-1 combines with J gene TRBJ2-1; no definite D call. Trimming shortened V by 5 bases and J by 8 bases, and 13 bases separated the two germline ends. CDR1 and CDR2 from the germline V gene are LGHDT and YNNKEL (reference sequence). The CDR3 sequence is 13 residues long. For the CDR3, the DNA is TGTGCCAGCAGCTACTCCGCGGCGGATGAGCAGTTCTTC. This codes for CASSYSAADEQFF.

As to this clonotype: A much larger clone sits a single nucleotide away, making a read error possible. J is TRBJ2-7 and V is TRBV2, with D tentatively TRBD1 (6 bases). Germline-derived CDR1 and CDR2 are SNHLY and FYNNEI. The ends were cut back, 6 bases at V and 7 bases at J, with 19 bases in the middle. The CDR3 sequence is 14 residues long. The CDR3 DNA reads as TGTGCCAGCAGCCATTTCAGGGGTCCCCGGGAGCAGTACTTC. Translation: CASSHFRGPREQYF. Using reference TRBV2 and TRBJ2-7 for the parts outside the CDR3, the full variable domain is EPEVTQTPSHQVTQMGQEVILRCVPISNHLYFYWYRQILGQKVEFLVSFYNNEISEKSEIFDDQFSVERPDGSNFTLKIRSTKLEDSAMYFCASSHFRGPREQYFGPGTRLTVT.

This clonotype was recorded many times. V gene TRBV12-3 or TRBV12-4 combines with J gene TRBJ2-2; D ambiguous. The length of the CDR3 is 13 residues. Trimming took off 6 bases at V and 5 bases at J, with 10 bases between the two ends. CDR3 amino acids: CASRPSRTGELFF. CDR3 in DNA: TGTGCCAGCAGACCCTCCAGGACCGGGGAGCTGTTTTTT.

The chain uses TRBV13 and TRBJ1-1, with 9 bases fitting TRBD1. Germline trimming cut 7 bases from V and 5 bases from J; bases unmatched to any gene: 8. The CDR3 covers 14 residues. The germline CDR1 and CDR2 sequences are PRHDT and FYEKMQ (reference sequence). The DNA of the CDR3 is TGTGCCAGCAATACCGGGACAGGGAAAACTGAAGCTTTCTTT. As protein: CASNTGTGKTEAFF.

This chain links TRBV7-2 with TRBJ2-7, with TRBD2 identical over 13 bases. Looked up from germline, CDR1 is SGHTA and CDR2 is FQGNSA. The CDR3 totals 14 residues. V gave up 5 bases and J gave up 5 bases; unmatched junction bases: 3. DNA of the CDR3: TGTGCCAGCAGCAGACTAGCGGGAGGCCACGAGCAGTACTTC. Translated, it gives CASSRLAGGHEQYF.

This clonotype was counted many times. This chain joins TRBV28 and TRBJ1-5; TRBD1 matches at 9 bases. J lost 4 bases, V lost 5 bases, and 3 bases had no gene match. Germline CDR1 is MDHEN and CDR2 is SYDVKM. The length of the CDR3 is 14 residues. This chain's CDR3 is CASSGQGMNQPQHF. Written as DNA, the CDR3 is TGTGCCAGCAGTGGACAGGGGATGAATCAGCCCCAGCATTTT.

This clonotype has just a few counts. The chain recombines TRBV7-6 with TRBJ1-1, with a tentative D call TRBD1 (5 bases). Trimming took off 8 bases at V and 4 bases at J, with 14 bases between the two ends. CDR1 is SGHVS and CDR2 is FNYEAQ in the germline V gene. This CDR3 is 13 amino acids long. The DNA for the CDR3 is TGTGCCAGCTTTATGGAGGGGACCACTGAAGCTTTCTTT. It codes for CASFMEGTTEAFF.

This clonotype has at least ten counts. The chain joins TRBV28 to TRBJ2-7; TRBD2 might be the D (6 bases). The CDR3 contains 12 residues. V shed 7 bases and J shed 3 bases, with 10 bases lying between them. From germline, CDR1 is MDHEN and CDR2 SYDVKM. CDR3 DNA: TGTGCCAGCACCTCGGAGGGCTACGAGCAGTACTTC. This translates into CASTSEGYEQYF.

This clonotype was picked up many times. The chain employs TRBV6-1 and TRBJ1-5, with 7 bases lining up with TRBD1. The germline gives CDR1 MNHNS, CDR2 SASEGT. V trimming: 6 bases; J trimming: 8 bases; junction bases outside the gene matches: 16. The CDR3 is 16 amino acids. The CDR3 region has the DNA TGTGCCAGCAGATTCGGTAGGGGGCAGGAGGAAAAGCCCCAGCATTTT. It yields the protein CASRFGRGQEEKPQHF.

This clonotype was observed at least ten times. The chain joins TRBV29-1 to TRBJ2-7, with D perhaps TRBD1 (5 bases). CDR1 and CDR2 (germline): SQVTM, ANQGSEA. The CDR3 contains 12 residues. Trimming stripped 4 bases from V and 5 bases from J, with 12 bases between. DNA of the CDR3: TGCAGCGTTGCCAGGGCCCAAAACGAGCAGTACTTC. Translating it yields CSVARAQNEQYF.

A single count supports this clonotype. The chain uses TRBV12-3 or TRBV12-4 and TRBJ1-2; D is unresolved. V dropped 4 bases and J dropped 8 bases, with 17 bases sitting between them. The CDR3 spans 14 residues. The CDR3 coding sequence is TGTGCCAGCAGTTCATTCTGGGGAGCGAAAGGCTACACCTTC. Its translation: CASSSFWGAKGYTF.

This clonotype was recorded at least ten times. V gene TRBV6-1 combines with J gene TRBJ2-2; D not resolved. The CDR3 has 14 residues. Trimming pared 8 bases from V and 0 bases from J, leaving 10 bases between. Germline CDR1 MNHNS, CDR2 SASEGT. The CDR3 DNA is TGTGCCAGCCTTAGCTCGGCGAACACCGGGGAGCTGTTTTTT. Amino acids: CASLSSANTGELFF.

At least ten counts were recorded for this clonotype. The V call is TRBV3-1, the J call TRBJ2-5, with D possibly being TRBD2 (5 bases). Germline CDR1 LGHDT, CDR2 YNNKEL (reference sequence). This CDR3 is 14 amino acids long. The V end was cut by 6 bases, the J end by 5 bases, with 16 bases between. CDR3 region: CASSFKAVPETQYF. CDR3 coding DNA: TGTGCCAGCAGTTTCAAAGCGGTCCCGGAGACCCAGTACTTC.

This clonotype was recorded at least ten times. The V call is TRBV16, the J call TRBJ1-5; D gene uncertain. CDR3 length equals 15 residues. V was clipped by 0 bases and J by 0 bases, with 6 bases between them. CDR1 and CDR2 (germline): KGHSY, FQNENV. CDR3 sequence: CASSQSDVSNQPQHF. In DNA, the CDR3 is TGTGCCAGCAGCCAATCGGACGTTAGCAATCAGCCCCAGCATTTT. The full variable domain, completed using reference TRBV16 and TRBJ1-5, is GEEVAQTPKHLVRGEGQKAKLYCAPIKGHSYVFWYQQVLKNEFKFLISFQNENVFDETGMPKERFSAKCLPNSPCSLEIQATKLEDSAVYFCASSQSDVSNQPQHFGDGTRLSIL.

Regarding this clonotype: This sequence may be a read error, since a much larger clone differs from it by one base. Here the CDR3 omits its conserved ending phenylalanine or tryptophan, so a read error is the likely source. The V and J genes are TRBV20-1 and TRBJ2-4; D call uncertain. Between the trimmed V and J ends, which lost 3 bases and 0 bases, there was a span of 6 bases. CDR1 DFQATT and CDR2 SNEGSKA come from the germline V gene (reference sequence). The CDR3 length is 13 residues. The CDR3 reads CSASWLAKNIQYL. In DNA form, the CDR3 reads TGCAGTGCTAGCTGGCTAGCCAAAAACATTCAGTACCTC.

This chain joins TRBV7-9 and TRBJ2-7; 7 nucleotides agree with TRBD2. Germline assignment: CDR1 SEHNR and CDR2 FQNEAQ (reference sequence). The junction had 9 bases not matched to a gene; V was cut back by 4 bases and J by 3 bases. The CDR3 is 15 amino acids. The CDR3 DNA reads TGTGCCAGCAGCTCCAACCACCTAGCGGACTACGAGCAGTACTTC. This gives the protein CASSSNHLADYEQYF.

The chain recombines TRBV28 with TRBJ2-2; no clear D. V was clipped by 6 bases and J by 6 bases, with 14 bases between them. The CDR3 totals 14 residues. Germline loops: CDR1 MDHEN, CDR2 SYDVKM. This chain's CDR3 is CASSSHFAAGELFF. The CDR3 nucleotides read TGTGCCAGCAGCTCCCATTTTGCGGCCGGGGAGCTGTTTTTT.

This clonotype was detected only a few times. The DNA for the CDR3 is TGTGTCTGTTGGACCCCTTCCCACTATGGCTACACCTTC. Amino acids: CVCWTPSHYGYTF. V and J are TRBV28 and TRBJ1-2, with D hard to call. The CDR3 spans 13 residues. Germline V CDR1 and CDR2: MDHEN, SYDVKM.

The table lists this clonotype with a few counts. The chain uses TRBV27 and TRBJ1-1; 8 nucleotides align to TRBD1. CDR1 and CDR2 (germline): MNHEY, SMNVEV (reference sequence). The CDR3 contains 14 residues. V shed 6 bases, J shed 3 bases, and the junction held 6 bases outside the gene matches. DNA for the CDR3: TGTGCCAGCAGCTTGCAGGGGGCACACACTGAAGCTTTCTTT. Translation: CASSLQGAHTEAFF.

Many counts were recorded for this clonotype. The rearrangement joins TRBV12-3 or TRBV12-4 to TRBJ2-7; tentative D call: TRBD1 (5 bases). Trimming left V 6 bases short and J 4 bases short, with 10 bases between. The CDR3 loop spans 12 amino acids. CDR3 DNA sequence: TGTGCCAGCAGAAGGGGTCCATACGAGCAGTACTTC. Translation: CASRRGPYEQYF.

This clonotype was seen many times. The chain has TRBV11-2 and TRBJ2-5, with D possibly being TRBD2 (5 bases). This CDR3 region has 11 residues. Trimming removed 1 base at V and 9 bases at J, with 6 bases between. The germline gives CDR1 SGHAT, CDR2 FQNNGV. The CDR3 bases are TGTGCCAGCAGCTTAGGGGAGCCCCAGTACTTC. This encodes CASSLGEPQYF.

The sample holds many counts of this clonotype. The rearrangement joins TRBV28 to TRBJ2-2; D is ambiguous. Germline CDR1 MDHEN, CDR2 SYDVKM. The CDR3 length is 11 residues. Trimming took off 6 bases at V and 5 bases at J, with 4 bases between the two ends. Written as DNA, the CDR3 is TGTGCCAGCAGGGTAACCGGGGAGCTGTTTTTT. It specifies CASRVTGELFF. Looking up the rest from reference TRBV28 and TRBJ2-2 gives the full variable domain: DVKVTQSSRYLVKRTGEKVFLECVQDMDHENMFWYRQDPGLGLRLIYFSYDVKMKEKGDIPEGYSVSREKKERFSLILESASTNQTSMYLCASRVTGELFFGEGSRLTVL.

The table lists this clonotype with many counts. The chain has TRBV5-1 and TRBJ2-2; no reliable D call. Germline CDR1 SGHRS, CDR2 YFSETQ. Trimming shortened V by 4 bases and J by 6 bases, and 10 bases separated the two germline ends. The CDR3 covers 13 residues. The CDR3 sequence is CASSLASAGELFF. CDR3 nucleotides: TGCGCCAGCAGCCTGGCCAGCGCCGGGGAGCTGTTTTTT. Full variable domain (outside the CDR3, taken from reference TRBV5-1 and TRBJ2-2): KAGVTQTPRYLIKTRGQQVTLSCSPISGHRSVSWYQQTPGQGLQFLFEYFSETQRNKGNFPGRFSGRQFSNSRSEMNVSTLELGDSALYLCASSLASAGELFFGEGSRLTVL.

CDR3 residues: CAWSRRTKVHEQYF. Written as DNA, the CDR3 is TGTGCCTGGAGTAGGAGGACAAAGGTCCACGAGCAGTACTTC. The V call is TRBV30, the J call TRBJ2-7; D is possibly TRBD1 or TRBD2 (5 bases each). V shed 2 bases and J shed 5 bases, with 16 bases lying between them. The CDR3 length is 14 residues. Looked up from germline, CDR1 is GTSNPN and CDR2 is SVGIG (reference sequence). Full variable domain (missing parts from reference TRBV30 and TRBJ2-7): SQTIHQWPATLVQPVGSPLSLECTVEGTSNPNLYWYRQAAGRGLQLLFYSVGIGQISSEVPQNLSASRPQDRQFILSSKKLLLSDSGFYLCAWSRRTKVHEQYFGPGTRLTVT.

This clonotype was seen repeatedly, ten times or more. The chain employs TRBV11-2 and TRBJ2-5, with 8 positions matching TRBD1. This CDR3 spans 15 amino acids. V dropped 5 bases and J dropped 4; count of bases not matched to a gene: 9. Germline assignment: CDR1 SGHAT and CDR2 FQNNGV. The CDR3 nucleotides read TGTGCCAGCAGCCCCAGACAGGGGAAAGGAGAGACCCAGTACTTC. Encoded protein: CASSPRQGKGETQYF.

The rearrangement joins TRBV4-1 to TRBJ1-1; possible D gene TRBD1, 5 bases. The CDR3 extends over 17 amino acids. CDR1 is MGHRA and CDR2 is YSYEKL in the germline V gene. V was cut by 7 bases and J by 0 bases, with 21 bases left in between. The CDR3 spells CASTTRGFPGMNTEAFF. Written as DNA, the CDR3 is TGCGCCAGCACCACACGGGGCTTCCCCGGCATGAACACTGAAGCTTTCTTT.

This clonotype was observed at least ten times. This chain links TRBV2 with TRBJ2-7; possibly TRBD2 for D (6 bases). This CDR3 contains 11 residues. Trimming removed 8 bases at V and 4 bases at J, with 9 bases between. Germline V lookup: CDR1 SNHLY, CDR2 FYNNEI. CDR3 loop: CASGGEYEQYF. CDR3 DNA sequence: TGTGCCAGCGGCGGGGAATACGAGCAGTACTTC.